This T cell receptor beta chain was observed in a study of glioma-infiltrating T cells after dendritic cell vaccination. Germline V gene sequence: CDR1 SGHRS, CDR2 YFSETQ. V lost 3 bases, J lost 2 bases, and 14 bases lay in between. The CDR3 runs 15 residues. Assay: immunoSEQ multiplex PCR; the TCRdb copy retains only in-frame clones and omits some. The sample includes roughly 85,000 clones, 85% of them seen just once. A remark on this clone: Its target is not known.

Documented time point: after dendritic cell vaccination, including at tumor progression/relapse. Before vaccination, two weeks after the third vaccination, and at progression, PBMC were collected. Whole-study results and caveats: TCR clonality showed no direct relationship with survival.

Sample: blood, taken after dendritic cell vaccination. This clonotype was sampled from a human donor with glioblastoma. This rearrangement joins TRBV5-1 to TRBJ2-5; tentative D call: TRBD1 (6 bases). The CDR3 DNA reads TGCGCCAGCAGCTCCGATCCACAGGGTCAAGAGACCCAGTACTTC. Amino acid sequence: CASSSDPQGQETQYF. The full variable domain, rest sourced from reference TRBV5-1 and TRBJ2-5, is KAGVTQTPRYLIKTRGQQVTLSCSPISGHRSVSWYQQTPGQGLQFLFEYFSETQRNKGNFPGRFSGRQFSNSRSEMNVSTLELGDSALYLCASSSDPQGQETQYFGPGTRLLVL.